This entry lists 5 T cell receptor beta chains sequenced from one sample in a study of monozygotic twins with inflammatory bowel disease (dated by TCRdb to between 2018 and 2020). Libraries were built with 5' RACE. The instrument given in TCRdb is Illumina HiSeq 2500. TCRdb reprocessed the raw reads; every CDR3 protein sequence is a single record, and DNA is not supplied. The sample's table covers under 150,000 distinct CDR3 sequences. The ten largest clones capture 2.4% of the sample. Sequenced material: blood. The receptors shown here come from a human donor with ulcerative colitis or Crohn's disease, or a healthy co-twin of an affected twin (not recorded which).

The V gene is TRBV24-1, the J gene TRBJ2-1; TCRdb's D call, TRBD1, is unchecked because there is no DNA. The CDR3 contains 17 residues. Germline loops: CDR1 KGHDR, CDR2 SFDVKD. CDR3 in amino acids: CATSDLRGGRSYNEQFF.

The rearrangement uses TRBV20-1 and TRBJ2-3. CDR3 length: 14 residues. Germline CDR1 DFQATT, CDR2 SNEGSKA (reference sequence). This CDR3 is CSASSLGRTDTQYF.

The chain joins TRBV3-1 to TRBJ2-3; TCRdb outputs TRBD2, but without DNA this stays unchecked. The length of the CDR3 is 16 residues. Germline CDR1 and CDR2: LGHDT and YNNKEL (reference sequence). CDR3 residues: CASNSAKRASTDTQYF.

V and J are TRBV5-1 and TRBJ1-2. The germline CDR1 and CDR2 sequences are SGHRS and YFSETQ. The CDR3 spans 12 residues. The CDR3 loop is CASSSEGPGYTF.

The rearrangement uses TRBV6-2 or TRBV6-3 and TRBJ2-7; TCRdb picks TRBD1, but there is no DNA to check that call. Germline V CDR1 and CDR2: MNHEY, SVGEGT. This CDR3 contains 13 residues. The CDR3 reads CASSSGPTYEQYF.